Shown below are 11 T cell receptor beta chains from a single sample sequenced in a study of shared clonotypes between healthy human individuals. The protocol was immunoSEQ multiplex PCR, while the TCRdb copy is restricted to in-frame clones and leaves out a portion. The sample records 450,000 to 500,000 clones, roughly 80% being singletons. Sequencing used PBMCs. The receptors were gathered from a woman aged 40 to 55 in good health. Some clones in this sample may be carry-over from other donors' samples.

The chain couples TRBV6-1 to TRBJ2-7, with D maybe TRBD1 (5 bases). The germline gives CDR1 MNHNS, CDR2 SASEGT. Trimming removed 4 bases from V and 4 bases from J, with 11 bases in between. This CDR3 has 13 residues. The CDR3 reads CASSVDRTYEQYF. The CDR3 region has the DNA TGTGCCAGCAGTGTAGACAGAACTTACGAGCAGTACTTC.

CDR3 nucleotide sequence: TGTGCCAGCAGTGGGCGGCGGCCTAACTATGGCTACACCTTC. The encoded protein is CASSGRRPNYGYTF. This chain connects TRBV9 to TRBJ1-2; D remains ambiguous. The CDR3 totals 14 residues. The V end was cut by 5 bases, the J end by 0 bases, with 11 bases between. From germline, CDR1 is SGDLS and CDR2 YYNGEE.

This clone has just one count. This chain links TRBV9 with TRBJ2-2; 11 bases are a match to TRBD2. After removal of 4 bases from V and 3 bases from J, the junction contained 5 bases not matched to a gene. This CDR3 spans 16 amino acids. CDR1 is SGDLS and CDR2 is YYNGEE in the germline V gene. CDR3: CASSPRLAGYTGELFF. In DNA form, the CDR3 reads TGTGCCAGCAGCCCACGACTAGCGGGGTACACCGGGGAGCTGTTTTTT. Filled out from reference TRBV9 and TRBJ2-2, the complete variable domain reads DSGVTQTPKHLITATGQRVTLRCSPRSGDLSVYWYQQSLDQGLQFLIQYYNGEERAKGNILERFSAQQFPDLHSELNLSSLELGDSALYFCASSPRLAGYTGELFFGEGSRLTVL.

This clone was counted only a few times. V is TRBV7-3 and J is TRBJ2-1, with 14 bases identical to TRBD2. Germline V lookup: CDR1 SGHTA, CDR2 FQGTGA. The J segment lost 10 bases and the V segment lost 4 bases, leaving 3 bases of the junction unmatched. The CDR3 totals 14 residues. CDR3 loop: CASSSGLAGEEQFF. CDR3 DNA: TGTGCCAGCAGCTCGGGACTAGCGGGAGAAGAGCAGTTCTTC.

Concerning this clone: This likely reflects a read error, since a far larger clone is one base away. The missing conserved phenylalanine or tryptophan at the end of this CDR3 makes a read error likely. This chain joins TRBV9 and TRBJ2-3, with a possible D match to TRBD2 (6 bases). V lost 1 base, J lost 0 bases, and 9 bases lay in between. CDR1 and CDR2 (germline): SGDLS, YYNGEE. This CDR3 is built from 15 residues. The DNA of the CDR3 is TGTGCCAGCAGCGTAAGCGGGCTTAGCACAGATACGCAGTATCTT. Translated, it gives CASSVSGLSTDTQYL.

This chain connects TRBV6-5 to TRBJ1-2; D is possibly TRBD1 (6 bases). This CDR3 region has 16 residues. Trimming cost V 2 bases and J 2 bases, with 15 bases left between them. Germline-derived CDR1 and CDR2 are MNHEY and SVGAGI. CDR3 amino acids: CASSYGGGTVNYGYTF. The CDR3 DNA reads as TGTGCCAGCAGTTACGGGGGGGGCACAGTCAACTATGGCTACACCTTC.

The chain couples TRBV10-1 to TRBJ2-1, with D perhaps matching TRBD1 (6 bases). From germline, CDR1 is WNHNN and CDR2 SYGVQD (reference sequence). CDR3 length equals 16 residues. The V and J ends lost 0 bases and 5 bases respectively, with 14 bases between them. The CDR3 region is CASSESLRTANNEQFF. The CDR3 nucleotides read TGCGCCAGCAGTGAGTCGTTAAGGACAGCCAACAATGAGCAGTTCTTC.

The chain uses TRBV30 and TRBJ2-6; D uncertain. Germline V gene lookup returns CDR1 GTSNPN and CDR2 SVGIG (reference sequence). The ends were cut back, 0 bases at V and 2 bases at J, with 5 bases in the middle. This CDR3 region has 14 residues. CDR3 coding DNA: TGTGCCTGGAGTGTGGGGACTGGGGCCAACGTCCTGACTTTC. This gives the protein CAWSVGTGANVLTF.

This clone was seen a few times. The chain links TRBV2 to TRBJ2-4; 8 nucleotides match TRBD1. The V and J ends lost 6 bases and 3 bases, in that order; junction bases with no gene match: 10. Per germline, CDR1 SNHLY and CDR2 FYNNEI. CDR3 length equals 16 residues. CDR3 bases: TGTGCCAGCAGCCCCAGTGCAGGGGGCCTCAAAAACATTCAGTACTTC. Translated: CASSPSAGGLKNIQYF. The complete variable domain, with remaining parts taken from reference TRBV2 and TRBJ2-4, reads EPEVTQTPSHQVTQMGQEVILRCVPISNHLYFYWYRQILGQKVEFLVSFYNNEISEKSEIFDDQFSVERPDGSNFTLKIRSTKLEDSAMYFCASSPSAGGLKNIQYFGAGTRLSVL.

The gene calls are TRBV15 and TRBJ2-7, with TRBD2 matching over 10 bases. There are 16 residues in the CDR3. CDR1 LNHNV and CDR2 YYDKDF come from the germline V gene (reference sequence). J gave up 1 base and V 3 bases, and 6 bases lay outside the gene matches. The CDR3 DNA reads as TGTGCCACCAGCAGTCCAAGGACTAGCGGATCCTACGAGCAGTACTTC. It encodes CATSSPRTSGSYEQYF.

This chain uses TRBV2 with TRBJ2-7, with 13 bases aligning to TRBD2. The germline V gene encodes CDR1 SNHLY and CDR2 FYNNEI. V lost 6 bases to trimming and J lost 4 bases; unmatched junction nucleotides: 6. The length of the CDR3 is 15 residues. The CDR3 loop is CASRERGLAGYEQYF. CDR3 nucleotides: TGTGCCAGCAGGGAGAGGGGACTAGCGGGATACGAGCAGTACTTC.